The 14 T cell receptor beta chains reported below all come from one sample, sequenced in a study of T cells in Graves' hyperthyroidism and ophthalmopathy. Template material for amplifying TCR beta CDR3 regions consisted of RNA transcripts. First-round RT-PCR of the TCR CDR3 relied on the HTBI primer set. TCRdb analysed the multiplex PCR reads with MiXCR anew, one entry per CDR3 protein. The sample gives more than 600,000 distinct CDR3 sequences, about a sixth of which show up once; around 8% is in the top ten. Sequencing input: blood. The receptors stem from a man aged 18-30 years with Graves' hyperthyroidism.

The V call is TRBV29-1, the J call TRBJ2-1, with TRBD2 matching over 9 bases. The V and J ends lost 1 base and 4 bases, in that order; junction bases with no gene match: 11. Germline CDR1 is SQVTM and CDR2 is ANQGSEA. This CDR3 is 17 amino acids long. CDR3 in amino acids: CSVEGSGGRARYNEQFF. CDR3 nucleotide sequence: TGCAGCGTTGAAGGGAGCGGCGGGAGGGCGAGATACAATGAGCAGTTCTTC.

This clonotype has just a few counts. The rearrangement links TRBV10-3 to TRBJ2-5, with a tentative D call TRBD2 (7 bases). The V gene's germline CDR1 is ENHRY and CDR2 SYGVKD. V was pared by 2 bases and J by 4 bases, with 14 bases between. The CDR3 consists of 15 residues. The CDR3 DNA reads as TGTGCCATCAGTGAGCCTAGCGGAGGGGGAGAGACCCAGTACTTC. This gives the protein CAISEPSGGGETQYF.

Regarding this clonotype: A much larger clone lies one base from this, so it may be a read error. CDR3 nucleotides: TGTGCTAGTGGTTTGCCTGGGGTCCACGAGCAGTACTTC. Residues: CASGLPGVHEQYF. The chain couples TRBV12-5 to TRBJ2-7; no reliable D call. The V end lost 2 bases, the J end lost 5 bases, and 10 bases lay between the germline ends. CDR3 size: 13 residues. Germline V gene sequence: CDR1 LGHNT, CDR2 FRNRAP.

The chain has TRBV6-5 and TRBJ1-6; D unclear. This CDR3 comprises 15 residues. The V and J ends lost 3 bases and 6 bases respectively, with 12 bases between them. Germline CDR1 and CDR2: MNHEY and SVGAGI. CDR3 nucleotide sequence: TGTGCCAGCAGTTATCCGACCGCGGCTAATTCACCCCTCCACTTT. As protein: CASSYPTAANSPLHF.

This clonotype was seen ten or more times. The chain has TRBV20-1 and TRBJ2-7; D is unresolved. From germline, CDR1 is DFQATT and CDR2 SNEGSKA (reference sequence). The CDR3 contains 10 residues. V gave up 4 bases and J gave up 3 bases, with 4 bases separating them. Here the CDR3 DNA reads TGCAGTGCTATGGACTACGAGCAGTACTTC. Its protein product is CSAMDYEQYF.

The table lists this clonotype with a few counts. This sequence joins TRBV12-5 and TRBJ1-5, with a possible D match to TRBD1 (5 bases). Germline CDR1 reads LGHNT; CDR2 reads FRNRAP. The CDR3 contains 15 residues. V was pared by 3 bases and J by 6 bases, with 15 bases between. Here the CDR3 reads CASGFGTVASQPQHF. The CDR3 nucleotides read TGTGCTAGTGGTTTCGGGACCGTAGCGTCTCAGCCCCAGCATTTT.

This clonotype was recorded many times. The J gene is TRBJ1-2, the V gene TRBV27; D not certain. The ends were cut back, 5 bases at V and 7 bases at J, with 14 bases in the middle. Germline CDR1 reads MNHEY; CDR2 reads SMNVEV (reference sequence). This CDR3 is built from 13 residues. CDR3 loop: CASSKSGWRGYTF. In DNA, the CDR3 is TGTGCCAGCAGTAAAAGTGGTTGGCGTGGCTACACCTTC.

This clonotype was seen many times. This chain uses TRBV12-3 or TRBV12-4 with TRBJ2-1; the match to TRBD1 covers 8 bases. V was pared by 5 bases and J by 9 bases, with 3 bases of the junction left unmatched. This CDR3 contains 12 residues. CDR3 protein: CASSQGAGEQFF. The CDR3 DNA reads as TGTGCCAGCAGTCAGGGGGCAGGTGAGCAGTTCTTC.

There are a few counts of this clonotype. The CDR3 does not close with the conserved phenylalanine or tryptophan, likely indicating a read error. The rearrangement uses TRBV29-1 and TRBJ2-5; no firm D call. The CDR3 is made up of 14 amino acids. Per the germline V gene, CDR1 is SQVTM and CDR2 is ANQGSEA. V lost 0 bases and J 1 base, leaving 9 bases between the germline ends. As DNA, the CDR3 is TGCAGCGTTGAAGATTACAACCGCCAAGAGACCCAGTACCTC. Translation: CSVEDYNRQETQYL.

This clonotype was recorded many times. The chain couples TRBV28 to TRBJ2-7; 9 bases map to TRBD2. CDR1 and CDR2 (germline): MDHEN, SYDVKM. The CDR3 spans 16 residues. With V trimmed by 3 bases and J by 3 bases, 9 bases remained unmatched. The CDR3 nucleotides read TGTGCCAGCAGTTTGAGGGCTAGCGGGACCTACTACGAGCAGTACTTC. Translated: CASSLRASGTYYEQYF.

This clonotype came up many times. This chain joins TRBV20-1 and TRBJ2-3, with a possible D match to TRBD2 (5 bases). Per the germline V gene, CDR1 is DFQATT and CDR2 is SNEGSKA (reference sequence). This CDR3 is 14 amino acids long. The germline V and J ends were trimmed by 5 bases and 5 bases, with 17 bases remaining between them. The CDR3 spells CSAAKLGFIDTQYF. The CDR3, as DNA: TGCAGTGCTGCAAAACTAGGTTTCATAGATACGCAGTATTTT.

This clonotype was recorded at least ten times. The chain recombines TRBV12-5 with TRBJ2-3; maybe TRBD1 (6 bases). Germline V CDR1 and CDR2: LGHNT, FRNRAP. V was trimmed by 0 bases and J by 4 bases, leaving 20 bases between them. The CDR3 runs to 18 residues. CDR3 protein: CASGLVPSGADHPDTQYF. Here the CDR3 DNA reads TGTGCTAGTGGTTTGGTACCCTCAGGGGCGGACCACCCAGATACGCAGTATTTT.

This clonotype was detected ten times or more. This chain uses TRBV30 with TRBJ2-3; D is possibly TRBD2 (5 bases). The CDR3 covers 13 residues. The ends were cut back, 0 bases at V and 4 bases at J, with 8 bases in the middle. Germline assignment: CDR1 GTSNPN and CDR2 SVGIG (reference sequence). This chain's CDR3 is CAWSVLGADTQYF. The CDR3 DNA reads as TGTGCCTGGAGTGTACTCGGGGCAGATACGCAGTATTTT.

The J gene is TRBJ1-1, the V gene TRBV19; no clear D gene. Trimming pared 8 bases from V and 6 bases from J, leaving 16 bases between. Germline values: CDR1 LNHDA, CDR2 SQIVND (reference sequence). This CDR3 has 13 residues. The CDR3 DNA follows: TGTGCCAGTTCCTCTGCCGGTTGGGCTGAAGCTTTCTTT. The encoded protein is CASSSAGWAEAFF.